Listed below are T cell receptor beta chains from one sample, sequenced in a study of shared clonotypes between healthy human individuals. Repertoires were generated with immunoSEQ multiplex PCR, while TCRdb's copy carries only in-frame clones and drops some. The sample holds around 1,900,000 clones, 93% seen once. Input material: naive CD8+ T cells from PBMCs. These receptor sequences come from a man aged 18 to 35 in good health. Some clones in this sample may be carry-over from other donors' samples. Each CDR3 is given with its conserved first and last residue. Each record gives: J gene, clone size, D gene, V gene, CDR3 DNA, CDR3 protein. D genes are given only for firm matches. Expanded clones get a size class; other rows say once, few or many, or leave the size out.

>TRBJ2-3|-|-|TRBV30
TGTGCCTGGAGTCAACCGGGACCCCTCTCAGATACGCAGTATTTT
CAWSQPGPLSDTQYF
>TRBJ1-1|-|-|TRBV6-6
TGTGCCAGCAGTTACTCGAAGGGGTTAAACACTGAAGCTTTCTTT
CASSYSKGLNTEAFF
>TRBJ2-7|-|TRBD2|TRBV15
TGTGCCACCAGCAGAAGTGGACTAGCCTACGAGCAGTACTTC
CATSRSGLAYEQYF
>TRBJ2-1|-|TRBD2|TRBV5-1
TGCGCCAGCACCGAGATGGCGGGACTAGCGGGGCCCAGCTCCTACAATGAGCAGTTCTTC
CASTEMAGLAGPSSYNEQFF
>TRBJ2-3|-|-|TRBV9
TGTGCCAGCAGCGTCTGGGCGGGTCGGAGCACAGATACGCAGTATTTT
CASSVWAGRSTDTQYF
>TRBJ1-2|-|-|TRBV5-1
TGCGCCAGCAGCTTGACGGGGGAAGGCTACACCTTC
CASSLTGEGYTF
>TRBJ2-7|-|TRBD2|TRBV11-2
TGTGCCAGCAGTCCGGGGGGGGCCTACGAGCAGTACTTC
CASSPGGAYEQYF
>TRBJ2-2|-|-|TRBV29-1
TGCAGCGCGCAGGGCACCGGGGAGCTGTTTTTT
CSAQGTGELFF
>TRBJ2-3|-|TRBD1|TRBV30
TGTGCCTGGAGTCCCGGGACAGGGGGTAGCACAGATACGCAGTATTTT
CAWSPGTGGSTDTQYF
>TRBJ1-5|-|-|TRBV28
TGTGCCAGCAGACTGGGGCGGCAGCCCCAGCATTTT
CASRLGRQPQHF
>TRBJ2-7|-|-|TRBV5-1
TGCGCCAGCAGGAGGGACGGTACCTACGAGCAGTACTTC
CASRRDGTYEQYF
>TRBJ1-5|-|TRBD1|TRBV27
TGTGCCAGCAGTTTAGGGACAGCCTTCAATCAGCCCCAGCATTTT
CASSLGTAFNQPQHF
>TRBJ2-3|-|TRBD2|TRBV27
TGTGCCAGCAGTATACTAGCGGGGCCTAGCACAGATACGCAGTATTTT
CASSILAGPSTDTQYF
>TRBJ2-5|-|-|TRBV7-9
TGTGCCAGCAGCTTGAGCTCAGCGGAGACCCAGTACTTC
CASSLSSAETQYF
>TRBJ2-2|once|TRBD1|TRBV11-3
TGTGCCAGCAGCTCCTATAGGACAGGGACCACCGGGGAGCTGTTTTTT
CASSSYRTGTTGELFF
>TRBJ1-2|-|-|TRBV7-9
TGTGCCAGCAGCTTAGCTGACATAGAGAACTATGGCTACACCTTC
CASSLADIENYGYTF
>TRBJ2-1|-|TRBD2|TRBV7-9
TGTGCCAGCAGCTTGGGACTGGCGGGAGGGCTTGGGGAGCAGTTCTTC
CASSLGLAGGLGEQFF
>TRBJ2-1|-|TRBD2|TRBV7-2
TGTGCCAGCAGCTTAGCGTTAGCGGGTCCCTACAATGAGCAGTTCTTC
CASSLALAGPYNEQFF
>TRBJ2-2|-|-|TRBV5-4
TGTGCCAGCAGCTTGGGTTCCGGGACCGGGGAGCTGTTTTTT
CASSLGSGTGELFF
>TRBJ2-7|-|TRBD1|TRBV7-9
TGTGCCAGCAGCCCGCTTGGGGGACAGAGCTCCTACGAGCAGTACTTC
CASSPLGGQSSYEQYF
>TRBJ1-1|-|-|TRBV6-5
TGTGCCAGCAGTTACCCGGGGCCCGGCACTGAAGCTTTCTTT
CASSYPGPGTEAFF
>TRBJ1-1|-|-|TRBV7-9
TGTGCCAGCAGCTTAGAGGAGGGGATCGCTGAAGCTTTCTTT
CASSLEEGIAEAFF
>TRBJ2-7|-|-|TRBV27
TGTGCCAACAGTTTGTTGGGTCGCGAGCAGTACTTC
CANSLLGREQYF
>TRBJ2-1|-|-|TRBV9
TGTGCCAGCAGCGTAGTCACTGAAAACAATGAGCAGTTCTTC
CASSVVTENNEQFF
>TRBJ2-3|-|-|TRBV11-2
TGTGCCAGCAGCTTAGTGGCCGATACGCAGTATTTT
CASSLVADTQYF
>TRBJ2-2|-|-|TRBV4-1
TGCGCCAGCAGCCTCAATACCGGGGAGCTGTTTTTT
CASSLNTGELFF
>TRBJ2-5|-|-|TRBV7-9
TGTGCCAGCAGCTTAGGATACGGCGAAGAGACCCAGTACTTC
CASSLGYGEETQYF
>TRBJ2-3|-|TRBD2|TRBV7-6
TGTGCCAGCAGCGCCCTGTGGAGCGGGGGTCGCACAGATACGCAGTATTTT
CASSALWSGGRTDTQYF
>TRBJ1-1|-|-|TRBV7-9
TGTGCCAGCAGCTTCTCAGCGAACACTGAAGCTTTCTTT
CASSFSANTEAFF
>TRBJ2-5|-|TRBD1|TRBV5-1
TGCGCCAGCAGCATCCAAGGACAGGGTGAGACCCAGTACTTC
CASSIQGQGETQYF
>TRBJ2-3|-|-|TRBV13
TGTGCCAGCAGCCAACCAAGCACAGATACGCAGTATTTT
CASSQPSTDTQYF
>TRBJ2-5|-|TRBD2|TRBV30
TGTGCCTGGGGGACTAGCGGGACCCGGGGGACCCAGTACTTC
CAWGTSGTRGTQYF
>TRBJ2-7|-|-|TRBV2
TGTGCCAGCAGTGGTCTGGGGGTAATGGGCGAGCAGTACTTC
CASSGLGVMGEQYF
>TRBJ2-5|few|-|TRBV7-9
TGTGCCAGCAGCTTAACGGAGCAAGAGACCCAGTACTTC
CASSLTEQETQYF
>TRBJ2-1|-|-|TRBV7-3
TGTGCCAGCAGCTTAACAAGGGGTTCCTACAATGAGCAGTTCTTC
CASSLTRGSYNEQFF
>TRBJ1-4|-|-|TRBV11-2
TGTGCCAGCAGCCTCCGCCCTTTACAGGGCCTTAATGAAAAACTGTTTTTT
CASSLRPLQGLNEKLFF
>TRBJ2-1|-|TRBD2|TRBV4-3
TGCGCCAGCAGCCAAACTAGCGGGTACAATGAGCAGTTCTTC
CASSQTSGYNEQFF
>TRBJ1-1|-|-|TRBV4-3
TGCGCCAGCAGCCAACAGCCAGGGGCGGGGGGTGCTGAAGCTTTCTTT
CASSQQPGAGGAEAFF
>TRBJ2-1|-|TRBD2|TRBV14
TGTGCCAGCAGCCAAGATCGGCGGCTAGCGGGAGGGCCTGATGAGCAGTTCTTC
CASSQDRRLAGGPDEQFF
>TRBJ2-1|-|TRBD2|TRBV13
TGTGCCAGCAGCTCCCTCCGACTAGCGGAGGCCTACAATGAGCAGTTCTTC
CASSSLRLAEAYNEQFF
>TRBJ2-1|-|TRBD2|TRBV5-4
TGTGCCAGCATGCTCGGCGGGAGTTCCTACAATGAGCAGTTCTTC
CASMLGGSSYNEQFF
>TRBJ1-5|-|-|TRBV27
TGTGCCAGCAGTTTACAGGGAGCTCAGCCCCAGCATTTT
CASSLQGAQPQHF
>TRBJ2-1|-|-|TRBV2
TGTGCCAGCAGTGAACCGGGACGGCCGACCCACAATGAGCAGTTCTTC
CASSEPGRPTHNEQFF
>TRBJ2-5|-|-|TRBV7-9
TGTGCCAGCTCCGCTCGAGACAACCAAGAGACCCAGTACTTC
CASSARDNQETQYF
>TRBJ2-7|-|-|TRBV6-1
TGTGCCAGCAGTGAAATTACCAGGTACGAGCAGTACTTC
CASSEITRYEQYF